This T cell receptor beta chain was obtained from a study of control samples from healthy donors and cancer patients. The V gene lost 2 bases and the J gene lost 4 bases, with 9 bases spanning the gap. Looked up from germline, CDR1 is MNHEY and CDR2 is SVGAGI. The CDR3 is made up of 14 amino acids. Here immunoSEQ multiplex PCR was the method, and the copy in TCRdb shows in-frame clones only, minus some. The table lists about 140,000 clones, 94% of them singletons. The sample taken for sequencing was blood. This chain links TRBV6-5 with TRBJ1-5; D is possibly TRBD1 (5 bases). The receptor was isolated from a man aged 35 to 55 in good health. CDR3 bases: TGTGCCAGCAGTTACGGGGGAGGGAATCAGCCCCAGCATTTT. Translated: CASSYGGGNQPQHF.